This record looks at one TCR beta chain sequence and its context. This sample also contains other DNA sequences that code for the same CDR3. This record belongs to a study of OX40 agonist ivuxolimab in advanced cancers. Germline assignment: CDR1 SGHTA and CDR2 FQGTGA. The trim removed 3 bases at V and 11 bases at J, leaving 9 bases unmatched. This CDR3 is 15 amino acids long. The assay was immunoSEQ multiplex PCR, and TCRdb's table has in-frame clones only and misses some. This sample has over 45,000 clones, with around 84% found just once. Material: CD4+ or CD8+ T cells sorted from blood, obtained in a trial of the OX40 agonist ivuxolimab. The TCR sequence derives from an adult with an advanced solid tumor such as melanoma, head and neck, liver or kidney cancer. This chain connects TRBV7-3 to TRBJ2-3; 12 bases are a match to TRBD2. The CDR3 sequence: CASSFGLAGGRGQYF. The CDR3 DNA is TGTGCCAGCAGCTTTGGTCTAGCGGGGGGGCGTGGGCAGTATTTT.